This is a list of T cell receptor beta chains from one sample in a study of blood T cell repertoires in COVID-19. Generated by immunoSEQ multiplex PCR, the TCRdb table keeps only in-frame clones and is missing some. The sample records about 52,000 clones, under 90% being singletons. The sample comprised peripheral blood. The receptors here all came from a man of 80 years or more with active or convalescent COVID-19. The CDR3 runs from the conserved cysteine through the conserved F or W. A D gene is named only where the DNA matches it firmly. Only part of the rows carry a size: once, few, many, or a class if the clone is expanded.

size,V,J,D,DNA,CDR3
-,TRBV28,TRBJ2-1,-,TGTGCCAGCAAGGGAGGGCAGTTCTTC,CASKGGQFF
once,TRBV27,TRBJ2-7,TRBD1,TGTGCCAGCAGTTTATCAGCGGTTACAGGGGACGAGCAGTACTTC,CASSLSAVTGDEQYF
-,TRBV28,TRBJ2-7,-,TGTGCCAGCAGTTTGATTAGCGGTCCTAGCTACGAGCAGTACTTC,CASSLISGPSYEQYF
-,TRBV2,TRBJ2-5,-,TGTGCCAGCAGTGTAGGGCGGGGCCAAGAGACCCAGTACTTC,CASSVGRGQETQYF
-,TRBV5-1,TRBJ1-1,-,TGCGCCAGCAGCTTGGAGATGGACAGTACTGAAGCTTTCTTT,CASSLEMDSTEAFF
-,TRBV6-5,TRBJ1-6,TRBD1,TGTGCCAGCAGCGACGGACAGGGTGAATCACCCCTCCACTTT,CASSDGQGESPLHF
-,TRBV23-1,TRBJ2-3,-,TGCGCCAGCAGTCAATTGGGGGGGGACACCTGGTGGACAGATACGCAGTATTTT,CASSQLGGDTWWTDTQYF
-,TRBV28,TRBJ2-4,TRBD1,TGTGCCAGCAGTTTTTGGACAGGGGGAACCAAAAACATTCAGTACTTC,CASSFWTGGTKNIQYF
-,TRBV29-1,TRBJ1-2,TRBD1,TGCAGCGGACAGGGGAACTATGGCTACACCTTC,CSGQGNYGYTF
-,TRBV28,TRBJ2-2,TRBD2,TGTGCCAGCAGCATAGCGGGGGGAACCGGGGAGCTGTTTTTT,CASSIAGGTGELFF
-,TRBV4-3,TRBJ1-2,TRBD1,TGCGCCAGCAGCCACGACAGGGGCTATGGCTACACCTTC,CASSHDRGYGYTF
-,TRBV7-9,TRBJ1-4,-,TGTGCCAGCAGCTTAGCCTTGGGAGCTACTGAAAAACTGTTTTTT,CASSLALGATEKLFF
-,TRBV4-3,TRBJ2-7,-,TGCGCCAGCAGCCAAGACAGGGGCACCTACGAGCAGTACTTC,CASSQDRGTYEQYF
-,TRBV6-1,TRBJ2-6,-,TGTGCCAGCAGTGAAGTTAGGGGGTCTGGGGCCAACGTCCTGACTTTC,CASSEVRGSGANVLTF
-,TRBV3-1/TRBV3-2,TRBJ1-5,-,TGTGCCAGCAGTAAACAGGGCAGCAATCAGCCCCAGCATTTT,CASSKQGSNQPQHF
-,TRBV19,TRBJ2-2,-,TGTGCCAGTAGTATTGGGCTCTATGTCACCGGGGAGCTGTTTTTT,CASSIGLYVTGELFF
-,TRBV7-8,TRBJ1-2,-,TGTGCCAGCAGCTTTGGCAGGGCGCCTAACTATGGCTACACCTTC,CASSFGRAPNYGYTF
-,TRBV30,TRBJ1-5,-,TGTGCCTGGAGTGTACGAGAAGGACAGCATCAGCCCCAGCATTTT,CAWSVREGQHQPQHF
-,TRBV5-4,TRBJ1-2,TRBD1,TGTGCCAGCAGCCCCCCAGCACTGGAGGGGGCATATGGCTACACCTTC,CASSPPALEGAYGYTF
-,TRBV2,TRBJ2-3,-,TGTGCCAGCCGGCAGGCGGGGGATACGCAGTATTTT,CASRQAGDTQYF
-,TRBV5-1,TRBJ2-7,-,TGCGCCAGCAGCTTGCGTGACTCCCTCTACGAGCAGTACTTC,CASSLRDSLYEQYF
-,TRBV7-2,TRBJ2-5,TRBD2,TGTGCCAGCAGCACATGGGGGGGGGTGGAGACCCAGTACTTC,CASSTWGGVETQYF
few,TRBV6-5,TRBJ2-2,-,TGTGCCAGCAGTTACTCCGCGGGGTCGGGCACCGGGGAGCTGTTTTTT,CASSYSAGSGTGELFF
-,TRBV10-3,TRBJ1-2,-,TGTGCCATCAGTGAGTCGGGAGATTACTATGGCTACACCTTC,CAISESGDYYGYTF
-,TRBV6-5,TRBJ1-4,-,TGTGCCAGTTGGATCGGGAGCGGGGGTAATGAAAAACTGTTTTTT,CASWIGSGGNEKLFF
-,TRBV6-6,TRBJ2-1,TRBD1,TGTGCCAGCAGATTTACCGGACAGGGTCTCAATGAGCAGTTCTTC,CASRFTGQGLNEQFF
-,TRBV6-5,TRBJ1-3,TRBD1,TGTGCCAGCAGTCCGGGACAGGGTTTCGGAAACACCATATATTTT,CASSPGQGFGNTIYF
-,TRBV28,TRBJ1-5,TRBD1,TGTGCCAGCAGGCTACAGGGGGATGACGGCAATCAGCCCCAGCATTTT,CASRLQGDDGNQPQHF
-,TRBV7-8,TRBJ1-5,TRBD1,TGTGCCAGCAGCCCTAGGACAGGGCCGGGGCCCCAGCATTTT,CASSPRTGPGPQHF
-,TRBV5-6,TRBJ2-3,-,TGTGCCAGCAGCTTCGGTCTAGGGGTTGCAGATACGCAGTATTTT,CASSFGLGVADTQYF
-,TRBV18,TRBJ2-1,TRBD2,TGTGCCAGCTCACCACCGGGGTTAGCGGGGCCCAATGAGCAGTTCTTC,CASSPPGLAGPNEQFF
few,TRBV2,TRBJ1-1,TRBD1,TGTGCCAGCAGTGGGGACAGGGGATTAAACACTGAAGCTTTCTTT,CASSGDRGLNTEAFF
-,TRBV6-2/TRBV6-3,TRBJ2-7,-,TGTGCCAGCAGTTACTCGACAAAACCCTACGAGCAGTACTTC,CASSYSTKPYEQYF
-,TRBV28,TRBJ1-3,-,TGTGCCAGCAGTTGGGGGCAGGGGTCTGGAAACACCATATATTTT,CASSWGQGSGNTIYF
-,TRBV5-5,TRBJ1-4,TRBD1,TGTGCCAGCAGCCCCACAGGGGGAGAAAAACTGTTTTTT,CASSPTGGEKLFF
-,TRBV19,TRBJ1-2,-,TGTGCCAGTAGTATGCGACAGCTCTATGGCTACACCTTC,CASSMRQLYGYTF
-,TRBV5-5,TRBJ1-1,-,TGTGCCAGCAGCTCACAGGGCCGTAACACTGAAGCTTTCTTT,CASSSQGRNTEAFF
-,TRBV19,TRBJ1-5,-,TGTGCCAGTAGTATAGCGGCGGGTCAGCCCCAGCATTTT,CASSIAAGQPQHF
-,TRBV7-9,TRBJ2-1,TRBD2,TGTGCCAGCAGCCCCGGGACTAGCGGGGGGGGGTACAATGAGCAGTTCTTC,CASSPGTSGGGYNEQFF
once,TRBV19,TRBJ1-2,-,TGTGCCAGTAGTGAGCGAGGGCGCTTACGGGATGGCTACACCTTC,CASSERGRLRDGYTF
-,TRBV7-9,TRBJ1-5,-,TGTGCCAGCAGCTTAGGTTCAGGCCCTCATCAGCCCCAGCATTTT,CASSLGSGPHQPQHF
-,TRBV10-3,TRBJ2-3,TRBD2,TGTGCCATCAAGTCGGCGGGGGGTTCCCTAAAACCTAGCACAGATACGCAGTATTTT,CAIKSAGGSLKPSTDTQYF
few,TRBV28,TRBJ2-7,-,TGTGCCAGCACTCCTGGAGGACAGACGTCCGTCGGGGAGCAGTACTTC,CASTPGGQTSVGEQYF
-,TRBV2,TRBJ1-5,TRBD1,TGTGCCAGCAGAGTCAGAGGGGGCGCGTCCCAGCCCCAGCATTTT,CASRVRGGASQPQHF
-,TRBV7-3,TRBJ2-2,TRBD1,TGTGCCAGCAGCCAGAGGGGGCCTGGCGAGGGCGGGGAGCTGTTTTTT,CASSQRGPGEGGELFF
few,TRBV7-2,TRBJ1-2,TRBD1,TGTGCCAGCAGCACAGACGGGACAGCTCGCTATGGCTACACCTTC,CASSTDGTARYGYTF
-,TRBV28,TRBJ1-6,-,TGTGCCAGCAGTTTTCCCCTCCATAATTCACCCCTCCACTTT,CASSFPLHNSPLHF
-,TRBV15,TRBJ2-2,-,TGTGCCACCAGCCGGGGCACCGGGGAGCTGTTTTTT,CATSRGTGELFF